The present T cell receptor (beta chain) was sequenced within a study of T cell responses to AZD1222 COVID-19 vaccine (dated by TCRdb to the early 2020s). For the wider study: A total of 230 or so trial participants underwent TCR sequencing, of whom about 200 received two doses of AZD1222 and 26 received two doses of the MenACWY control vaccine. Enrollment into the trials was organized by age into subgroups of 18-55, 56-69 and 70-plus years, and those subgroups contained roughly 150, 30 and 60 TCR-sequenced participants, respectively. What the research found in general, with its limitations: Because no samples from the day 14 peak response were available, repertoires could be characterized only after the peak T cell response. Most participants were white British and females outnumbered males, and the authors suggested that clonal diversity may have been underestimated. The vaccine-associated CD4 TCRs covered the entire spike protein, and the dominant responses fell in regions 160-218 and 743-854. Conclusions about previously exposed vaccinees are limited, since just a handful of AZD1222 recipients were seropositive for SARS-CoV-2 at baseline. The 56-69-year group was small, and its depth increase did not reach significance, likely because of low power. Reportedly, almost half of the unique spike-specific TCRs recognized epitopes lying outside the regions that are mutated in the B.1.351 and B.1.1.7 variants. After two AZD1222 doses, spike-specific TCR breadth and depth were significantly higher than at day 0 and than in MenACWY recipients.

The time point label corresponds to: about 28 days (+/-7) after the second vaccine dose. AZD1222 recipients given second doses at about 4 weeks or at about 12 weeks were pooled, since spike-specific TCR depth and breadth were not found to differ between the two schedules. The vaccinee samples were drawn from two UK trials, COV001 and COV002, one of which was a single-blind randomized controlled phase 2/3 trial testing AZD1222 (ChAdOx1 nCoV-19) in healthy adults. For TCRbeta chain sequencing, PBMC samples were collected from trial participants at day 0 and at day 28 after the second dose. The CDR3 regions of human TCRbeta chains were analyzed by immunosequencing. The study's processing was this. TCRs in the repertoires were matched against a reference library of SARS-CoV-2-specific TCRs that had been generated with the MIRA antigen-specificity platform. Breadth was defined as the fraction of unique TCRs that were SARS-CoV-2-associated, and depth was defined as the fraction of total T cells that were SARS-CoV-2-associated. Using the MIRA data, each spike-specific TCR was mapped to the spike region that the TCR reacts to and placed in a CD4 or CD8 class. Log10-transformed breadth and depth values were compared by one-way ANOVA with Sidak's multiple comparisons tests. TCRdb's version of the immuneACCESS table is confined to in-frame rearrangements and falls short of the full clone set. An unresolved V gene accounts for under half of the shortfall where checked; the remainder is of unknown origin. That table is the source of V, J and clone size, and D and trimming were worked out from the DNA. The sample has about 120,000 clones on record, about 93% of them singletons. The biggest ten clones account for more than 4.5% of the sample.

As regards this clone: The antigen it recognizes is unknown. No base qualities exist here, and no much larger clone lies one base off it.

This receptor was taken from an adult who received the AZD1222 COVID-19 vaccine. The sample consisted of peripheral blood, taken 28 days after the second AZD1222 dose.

The CDR3 reads as follows: CASSIRGGQPQHF. The DNA sequence is given as TGTGCCAGTAGTATAAGGGGAGGTCAGCCCCAGCATTTT. The sequence is built from TRBV19 and TRBJ1-5; matching of 5 bases hints at TRBD1 as the D gene. V was cut back by 2 bases and J by 6 bases, leaving a gap of 8 bases between them. The germline V gene (reference sequence) specifies LNHDA as CDR1 and SQIVND as CDR2. There are 13 amino acids in the CDR3, from cysteine to phenylalanine inclusive. This entry keeps only the CDR3 DNA: 39 bases, framed from base 1.